The clone carrying this T cell receptor (beta chain) has only a few counts. As yet, its antigen is unknown. V was clipped by 8 bases and J by 5 bases; unmatched bases: 8. The length of the CDR3 is 13 residues. Per the germline V gene, CDR1 is MNHEY and CDR2 is SVGEGT. The source of the sample is a study of T cells in Graves' hyperthyroidism and ophthalmopathy. As for the study in general: Peripheral blood specimens were obtained at initial diagnosis, prior to any treatment. Findings of the study overall: The model foresaw ophthalmopathy a median around 6 months prior to onset. Stable hyperthyroidism was told apart from ophthalmopathy by a model built on 13 V-J features.

TCR beta CDR3 regions were amplified from RNA transcripts. Primed by the HTBI set, a first-round RT-PCR was run on the TCR CDR3. A single record per CDR3 protein comes from TCRdb applying MiXCR to the multiplex PCR reads. The sample consists of about 250,000 distinct CDR3 sequences, approximately 24% of them appearing once. The receptor comes from a woman between 35 and 50 years old with Graves' ophthalmopathy. V gene TRBV6-2 or TRBV6-3 combines with J gene TRBJ2-5, with TRBD1 matching 7 bases. The material sequenced was blood. In DNA, the CDR3 is TGTGCCAGCGAAAGACAGGGCTCCGAGACCCAGTACTTC. It translates to CASERQGSETQYF.